A selection of T cell receptor beta chains follows, all from one sample in a study of shared clonotypes between healthy human individuals. Using immunoSEQ multiplex PCR, the repertoire was profiled, and TCRdb retains in-frame clones only, with some absent. This sample has approximately 2,000,000 clones, with around 93% found just once. The sample comprised naive CD8+ T cells from PBMCs. Receptors were obtained from a man aged 18 to 35 in good health. Some clones in this sample may be carry-over from other donors' samples. CDR3s include the opening cysteine and the closing phenylalanine or tryptophan. The D gene is left open where the match is weak. Where a row states a size, it is once, few, many or the class of an expanded clone; other rows omit it.

cdr3_length: 16
clone_size: .
v_call: TRBV14
j_call: TRBJ2-1
d_call: TRBD2
cdr3_nt: TGTGCCAGCAGCCGAGACAGCGGGAGCAAGTACAATGAGCAGTTCTTC
cdr3_aa: CASSRDSGSKYNEQFF

cdr3_length: 15
clone_size: .
v_call: TRBV6-4
j_call: TRBJ2-1
d_call: TRBD2
cdr3_nt: TGTGCCAGCAGTGATACTAGCGGGAGTTCGGGCGAGCAGTTCTTC
cdr3_aa: CASSDTSGSSGEQFF

cdr3_length: 14
clone_size: .
v_call: TRBV19
j_call: TRBJ2-7
d_call: .
cdr3_nt: TGTGCCAGTAGTATGGACCGAGTCCCCTACGAGCAGTACTTC
cdr3_aa: CASSMDRVPYEQYF

cdr3_length: 16
clone_size: .
v_call: TRBV27
j_call: TRBJ1-1
d_call: .
cdr3_nt: TGTGCCAGCAGTTCACTTACGGCAGGGGCCGACACTGAAGCTTTCTTT
cdr3_aa: CASSSLTAGADTEAFF

cdr3_length: 16
clone_size: .
v_call: TRBV5-1
j_call: TRBJ1-2
d_call: .
cdr3_nt: TGCGCCAGCAGCCCCAGGACAGTCTGGGATGACTCTGGCTACACCTTC
cdr3_aa: CASSPRTVWDDSGYTF

cdr3_length: 16
clone_size: .
v_call: TRBV4-1
j_call: TRBJ1-5
d_call: .
cdr3_nt: TGCGCCAGCAGCCAACTCGGGGGGGGTCGGAATCAGCCCCAGCATTTT
cdr3_aa: CASSQLGGGRNQPQHF

cdr3_length: 16
clone_size: .
v_call: TRBV4-3
j_call: TRBJ2-1
d_call: TRBD2
cdr3_nt: TGCGCCAGCAGCCAAGATGCGCGGAGACTAGCGGTTGAGCAGTTCTTC
cdr3_aa: CASSQDARRLAVEQFF

cdr3_length: 13
clone_size: .
v_call: TRBV25-1
j_call: TRBJ2-7
d_call: .
cdr3_nt: TGTGCCAGCAGTGTGGGACACCACGGCGAGCAGTACTTC
cdr3_aa: CASSVGHHGEQYF

cdr3_length: 16
clone_size: .
v_call: TRBV27
j_call: TRBJ1-3
d_call: .
cdr3_nt: TGTGCCAGCAGGCCTTCGACAGGCCCCTCTGGAAACACCATATATTTT
cdr3_aa: CASRPSTGPSGNTIYF

cdr3_length: 16
clone_size: .
v_call: TRBV28
j_call: TRBJ2-1
d_call: TRBD1
cdr3_nt: TGTGCCAGCAGCGGGGCCCGGGACAGTTACTACAATGAGCAGTTCTTC
cdr3_aa: CASSGARDSYYNEQFF

cdr3_length: 15
clone_size: .
v_call: TRBV16
j_call: TRBJ1-5
d_call: TRBD1
cdr3_nt: TGTGCCAGCAGCCAATGGGGACAGGGCAATCAGCCCCAGCATTTT
cdr3_aa: CASSQWGQGNQPQHF

cdr3_length: 14
clone_size: .
v_call: TRBV6-1
j_call: TRBJ1-1
d_call: .
cdr3_nt: TGTGCCAGCAGCCCAGGACACCTGAACACTGAAGCTTTCTTT
cdr3_aa: CASSPGHLNTEAFF

cdr3_length: 15
clone_size: .
v_call: TRBV5-6
j_call: TRBJ2-7
d_call: .
cdr3_nt: TGTGCCAGCAGCTTAAACCCCGGCAGGACCTACGAGCAGTACTTC
cdr3_aa: CASSLNPGRTYEQYF

cdr3_length: 15
clone_size: .
v_call: TRBV5-1
j_call: TRBJ2-7
d_call: .
cdr3_nt: TGCGCCAGCAGCTTATCAGGGAGTGTCGGGAACGAGCAGTACTTC
cdr3_aa: CASSLSGSVGNEQYF

cdr3_length: 13
clone_size: .
v_call: TRBV28
j_call: TRBJ2-3
d_call: TRBD1
cdr3_nt: TGTGCCAGCAGTTTACAGGGGGCAGATACGCAGTATTTT
cdr3_aa: CASSLQGADTQYF

cdr3_length: 17
clone_size: once
v_call: TRBV28
j_call: TRBJ2-2
d_call: TRBD2
cdr3_nt: TGTGCCAGCAGTTTATTTGCGGGAGCGGACGGCACCGGGGAGCTGTTTTTT
cdr3_aa: CASSLFAGADGTGELFF

cdr3_length: 14
clone_size: .
v_call: TRBV27
j_call: TRBJ2-7
d_call: TRBD2
cdr3_nt: TGTGCCAGCAGCGCCCGACTAGCGGTTTACGAGCAGTACTTC
cdr3_aa: CASSARLAVYEQYF

cdr3_length: 15
clone_size: .
v_call: TRBV5-1
j_call: TRBJ2-1
d_call: TRBD1
cdr3_nt: TGCGCCAGCGGGGTAAGGGACAGGCCACCCAATGAGCAGTTCTTC
cdr3_aa: CASGVRDRPPNEQFF

cdr3_length: 14
clone_size: .
v_call: TRBV10-3
j_call: TRBJ2-3
d_call: .
cdr3_nt: TGTGCCATCAGTGACGGTCTAAGGGCAGATACGCAGTATTTT
cdr3_aa: CAISDGLRADTQYF

cdr3_length: 17
clone_size: .
v_call: TRBV14
j_call: TRBJ2-1
d_call: TRBD2
cdr3_nt: TGTGCCAGCAGTACTAGCGGGAGTTTGACACGGTACAATGAGCAGTTCTTC
cdr3_aa: CASSTSGSLTRYNEQFF

cdr3_length: 11
clone_size: once
v_call: TRBV10-1
j_call: TRBJ1-4
d_call: .
cdr3_nt: TGCGCCAGCAGTGACGATGAAAAACTGTTTTTT
cdr3_aa: CASSDDEKLFF

cdr3_length: 17
clone_size: .
v_call: TRBV29-1
j_call: TRBJ2-7
d_call: .
cdr3_nt: TGCAGCGTTGAAGGATTGGGAGGTGGGCTGGGAGTCTACGAGCAGTACTTC
cdr3_aa: CSVEGLGGGLGVYEQYF

cdr3_length: 16
clone_size: .
v_call: TRBV4-1
j_call: TRBJ2-7
d_call: TRBD1
cdr3_nt: TGCGCCAGCAGCCTGACGACAGGGGGCCTCTTGTACGAGCAGTACTTC
cdr3_aa: CASSLTTGGLLYEQYF

cdr3_length: 14
clone_size: .
v_call: TRBV10-3
j_call: TRBJ1-1
d_call: .
cdr3_nt: TGTGCCGCACAAGACCCCATGGGGGCGCTTGGAGCTTTCTTT
cdr3_aa: CAAQDPMGALGAFF

cdr3_length: 15
clone_size: .
v_call: TRBV7-9
j_call: TRBJ1-5
d_call: .
cdr3_nt: TGTGCCAGCAGCTTGGGGAGGGGTAGCAATCAGCCCCAGCATTTT
cdr3_aa: CASSLGRGSNQPQHF

cdr3_length: 15
clone_size: .
v_call: TRBV7-9
j_call: TRBJ2-6
d_call: .
cdr3_nt: TGTGCCAGCAGCTTAGGGGCGCCCGGGGCCAACGTCCTGACTTTC
cdr3_aa: CASSLGAPGANVLTF

cdr3_length: 13
clone_size: .
v_call: TRBV25-1
j_call: TRBJ2-7
d_call: .
cdr3_nt: TGTTCCACAGGGATTGGTTCTTTGGGCGAGCAGTACTTC
cdr3_aa: CSTGIGSLGEQYF

cdr3_length: 14
clone_size: .
v_call: TRBV11-2
j_call: TRBJ2-7
d_call: .
cdr3_nt: TGTGCCAGCAGCTTAGATGCGGGGTCCTACGAGCAGTACTTC
cdr3_aa: CASSLDAGSYEQYF

cdr3_length: 14
clone_size: .
v_call: TRBV30
j_call: TRBJ2-7
d_call: TRBD2
cdr3_nt: TGTGCCGGGGGGGGACTGCCAAGCTCCTACGAGCAGTACTTC
cdr3_aa: CAGGGLPSSYEQYF

cdr3_length: 17
clone_size: .
v_call: TRBV7-3
j_call: TRBJ2-2
d_call: .
cdr3_nt: TGTGCCAGCAGCTTAGGTCCCGCTAGCGTATACACCGGGGAGCTGTTTTTT
cdr3_aa: CASSLGPASVYTGELFF

cdr3_length: 15
clone_size: .
v_call: TRBV5-8
j_call: TRBJ2-7
d_call: TRBD1
cdr3_nt: TGTGCCAGCAGCTTGGTGGGCAGGGGGCTCTACGAGCAGTACTTC
cdr3_aa: CASSLVGRGLYEQYF

cdr3_length: 13
clone_size: .
v_call: TRBV2
j_call: TRBJ2-3
d_call: TRBD2
cdr3_nt: TGTGCCAGCAGCGGAGCGGGGACAGATACGCAGTATTTT
cdr3_aa: CASSGAGTDTQYF

cdr3_length: 12
clone_size: once
v_call: TRBV9
j_call: TRBJ1-2
d_call: TRBD1
cdr3_nt: TGTGCCAGCAGCGGTACAGGGGTTGGCTACACCTTC
cdr3_aa: CASSGTGVGYTF

cdr3_length: 14
clone_size: .
v_call: TRBV18
j_call: TRBJ2-7
d_call: TRBD1
cdr3_nt: TGTGCCAGCGGGGACAGGGGCCTATCCTACGAGCAGTACTTC
cdr3_aa: CASGDRGLSYEQYF

cdr3_length: 14
clone_size: .
v_call: TRBV5-6
j_call: TRBJ1-2
d_call: .
cdr3_nt: TGTGCCAGCAGCTTGGCCTCTGGGGTGGGAGGCTACACCTTC
cdr3_aa: CASSLASGVGGYTF

cdr3_length: 12
clone_size: .
v_call: TRBV23-1
j_call: TRBJ2-1
d_call: .
cdr3_nt: TGCGCCAGCAGTTATCCTAAAGGGGAGCAGTTCTTC
cdr3_aa: CASSYPKGEQFF

cdr3_length: 15
clone_size: .
v_call: TRBV28
j_call: TRBJ2-1
d_call: TRBD2
cdr3_nt: TGTGCCAGCAGTTTCACTAGCGGTTCCTACAATGAGCAGTTCTTC
cdr3_aa: CASSFTSGSYNEQFF

cdr3_length: 15
clone_size: .
v_call: TRBV7-9
j_call: TRBJ2-1
d_call: .
cdr3_nt: TGTGCCAGCAGCTTATCTAGTCTAGGGGGAGTTGAGCAGTTCTTC
cdr3_aa: CASSLSSLGGVEQFF

cdr3_length: 18
clone_size: .
v_call: TRBV4-3
j_call: TRBJ2-4
d_call: .
cdr3_nt: TGCGCCAGCAGCCAAGTATTGGAAGGAGGGGGCGACAAAAACATTCAGTACTTC
cdr3_aa: CASSQVLEGGGDKNIQYF

cdr3_length: 16
clone_size: .
v_call: TRBV7-9
j_call: TRBJ2-3
d_call: .
cdr3_nt: TGTGCCAGCAGCTGGGTCAGGGAAACTAGCACAGATACGCAGTATTTT
cdr3_aa: CASSWVRETSTDTQYF